The clone carrying this T cell receptor (beta chain) was recorded many times. What it binds is unknown. The record originates from a study of breast tumors, draining lymph nodes, adjacent tissues. CDR3 length: 18 amino acids. After removal of 4 bases from V and 4 bases from J, the junction contained 15 bases not matched to a gene. Germline CDR1 is SEHNR and CDR2 is FQNEAQ (reference sequence). Axillary draining lymph nodes of breast cancer patients supplied the node samples. Study-wide points: Luminal-like breast cancer showed significantly greater tumor-nontumor repertoire similarity than basal-like breast cancer did. Data only fit, rather than demonstrated, lymph node origin of most tumor T cells. The data were judged consistent with most tumor T cells coming from lymph node and expanding in tumor.

TCRdb independently ran MiXCR on the multiplex PCR reads; one entry per CDR3 protein. The sample carries some 130,000 distinct CDR3 sequences, roughly 20% recorded once. The source of this sequence is a female donor with breast cancer. Some clones in this sample may be carry-over from other donors' samples. The V gene is TRBV7-9, the J gene TRBJ1-2, with 10 positions matching TRBD1. The sequencing input was axillary lymph node tissue. DNA for the CDR3: TGTGCCAGCAGCTCTAGCCCAGGACAGGGGGAAGCGGGCTATGGCTACACCTTC. It encodes CASSSSPGQGEAGYGYTF.